This TCR beta chain was obtained from a study of Graves' ophthalmopathy and Graves' hyperthyroidism. Comment on this clonotype: Its target is not known.

Study-wide findings and caveats: The authors also found most expanded thyroid clonotypes above 0.001 frequency in blood.

Amplification of TCR beta CDR3 regions used RNA transcripts. Second-round multiplex PCR came after a first-round RT-PCR that employed HTBI primers. TCRdb called the multiplex PCR reads again in MiXCR, with one record for every CDR3 protein. The sample lists over 650,000 distinct CDR3 sequences, approximately 39% occurring once. The CDR3 consists of 12 residues. Germline lookup yields CDR1 SGHTA and CDR2 FQGNSA. V was cut by 3 bases and J by 5 bases, with 4 bases left in between. The V call is TRBV7-2, the J call TRBJ1-4; D is unclear. The receptor's source is an adult man with Graves' ophthalmopathy. Sequencing was done on a sample of peripheral blood. DNA of the CDR3: TGTGCCAGCAGCTTTATCAATGAAAAACTGTTTTTT. Translating gives CASSFINEKLFF.